The 22 T cell receptor beta chains given below trace back to one sample, sequenced in a study of CXCR3-negative and CXCR3-positive naive CD8 T cells. Researchers prepared the TRB cDNA libraries using 5' RACE with UMI labels. Using the 5' RACE reads, TCRdb records one entry per CDR3 protein without DNA. Its table lists 65,000 to 85,000 distinct CDR3 sequences. Material for sequencing was naive CXCR3- CD8+ T cells from blood. Sample subset: CD45RO-CCR7+CD27+CD95- naive CD8+ T cells lacking CXCR3 (TNR3-). The receptors derive from a human donor in good health. Some clones in this sample may be carry-over from other donors' samples.

The J gene is TRBJ2-7, the V gene TRBV21-1; TCRdb reports TRBD1, a call that lacks DNA to check it against. TRBV21-1 is shown as a pseudogene. The CDR3 sequence is 16 residues long. This CDR3 is CASSPVLTGGEDEQYF.

The chain links TRBV6-6 to TRBJ1-5; lacking DNA, the TRBD1 call made by TCRdb goes unchecked. The length of the CDR3 is 19 residues. CDR1 and CDR2 (germline): MNHNY, SVGAGI (reference sequence). CDR3 region: CASSYQATTLTGSNQPQHF.

This rearrangement joins TRBV20-1 to TRBJ2-7; the D gene TCRdb calls, TRBD2, cannot be checked with no DNA. Germline assignment: CDR1 DFQATT and CDR2 SNEGSKA (reference sequence). The CDR3 has 13 amino acids. The CDR3 sequence: CSAGLAELYEQYF.

The gene calls are TRBV29-1 and TRBJ2-1. The CDR3 consists of 11 residues. In germline, CDR1 is SQVTM, CDR2 ANQGSEA. CDR3 sequence reads: CSGSSYNEQFF.

This chain links TRBV12-3 or TRBV12-4 with TRBJ2-2; there is no DNA to check the TCRdb D call of TRBD1. This CDR3 has 18 amino acids. Here the CDR3 reads CASSLPDRVRFAPGELFF.

This rearrangement joins TRBV21-1 to TRBJ2-3; TCRdb names TRBD2, which stays unverified in the absence of DNA. TRBV21-1 is annotated as a pseudogene. The CDR3 contains 15 residues. The CDR3 protein is CASSFPSGRTDTQYF.

The rearrangement joins TRBV28 to TRBJ2-2. The length of the CDR3 is 14 residues. Germline lookup yields CDR1 MDHEN and CDR2 SYDVKM. The CDR3 sequence: CASSFGRYTGELFF.

This rearrangement joins TRBV29-1 to TRBJ2-5; TCRdb designates TRBD2, a call that cannot be tested without DNA. The CDR3 spans 16 residues. Germline lookup yields CDR1 SQVTM and CDR2 ANQGSEA. This CDR3 is CSVVAGGVYLQGTQYF. Full variable domain (rest looked up from reference TRBV29-1 and TRBJ2-5): SAVISQKPSRDICQRGTSLTIQCQVDSQVTMMFWYRQQPGQSLTLIATANQGSEATYESGFVIDKFPISRPNLTFSTLTVSNMSPEDSSIYLCSVVAGGVYLQGTQYFGPGTRLLVL.

The V and J genes are TRBV29-1 and TRBJ1-5; the TRBD1 assignment by TCRdb is unverifiable without DNA. Germline CDR1 SQVTM, CDR2 ANQGSEA. This CDR3 is 14 amino acids long. This chain's CDR3 is CSVDSQGDNQPQHF.

The rearrangement joins TRBV7-9 to TRBJ2-7. The CDR3 runs 13 residues. From germline, CDR1 is SEHNR and CDR2 FQNEAQ (reference sequence). The CDR3 spells CASSLVGNYEQYF.

The chain uses TRBV29-1 and TRBJ1-1; the TRBD1 assignment by TCRdb is unverifiable without DNA. Germline V CDR1 and CDR2: SQVTM, ANQGSEA. The CDR3 totals 16 residues. The CDR3 sequence is CSVEAILLSGSTEAFF.

The chain joins TRBV7-3 to TRBJ2-3; TCRdb designates TRBD2, a call that cannot be tested without DNA. Germline V gene sequence: CDR1 SGHTA, CDR2 FQGTGA. This CDR3 region has 16 residues. The CDR3: CASSSGLAGVTDTQYF.

This rearrangement joins TRBV4-3 to TRBJ1-2; as DNA is missing, the TRBD1 call by TCRdb cannot be tested. Germline values: CDR1 LGHNA, CDR2 YSLEER. The length of the CDR3 is 14 residues. The CDR3 spells CASSQDKGVYGYTF.

The J gene is TRBJ2-3, the V gene TRBV27; TCRdb calls TRBD2, which cannot be checked without DNA. Germline V gene data show CDR1 as MNHEY and CDR2 as SMNVEV (reference sequence). The CDR3 totals 16 residues. The CDR3 sequence: CASSSLAGAFTDTQYF.

The chain employs TRBV10-3 and TRBJ1-1; TCRdb returns TRBD1, unconfirmable since there is no DNA. This CDR3 has 18 amino acids. Looked up from germline, CDR1 is ENHRY and CDR2 is SYGVKD. The CDR3 here is CAISDPWDRGQVGSEAFF.

The chain employs TRBV29-1 and TRBJ2-3; TCRdb designates TRBD2, a call that cannot be tested without DNA. Germline-derived CDR1 and CDR2 are SQVTM and ANQGSEA. The CDR3 has 15 residues. CDR3: CSVVQRGSGTDTQYF.

The chain combines TRBV7-9 with TRBJ1-1. Germline V gene data show CDR1 as SEHNR and CDR2 as FQNEAQ (reference sequence). The CDR3 is 15 residues long. This CDR3 is CASSFRGRLNTEAFF.

The chain is built from TRBV2 and TRBJ2-1; the D call from TCRdb, TRBD1, cannot be confirmed without DNA. The CDR3 is 15 residues long. Germline V gives CDR1 SNHLY, CDR2 FYNNEI. CDR3 sequence reads: CASSARGLGYNEQFF. Combining the CDR3 with reference TRBV2 and TRBJ2-1 gives the whole variable domain EPEVTQTPSHQVTQMGQEVILRCVPISNHLYFYWYRQILGQKVEFLVSFYNNEISEKSEIFDDQFSVERPDGSNFTLKIRSTKLEDSAMYFCASSARGLGYNEQFFGPGTRLTVL.

The V gene is TRBV29-1, the J gene TRBJ2-2. This CDR3 is built from 12 residues. Germline V gives CDR1 SQVTM, CDR2 ANQGSEA. This chain's CDR3 is CSVLTGTGELFF.

This chain uses TRBV7-9 with TRBJ2-1; with no DNA, the TCRdb D assignment of TRBD2 cannot be verified. The length of the CDR3 is 16 residues. Per germline, CDR1 SEHNR and CDR2 FQNEAQ (reference sequence). The CDR3 reads CASSLIGADEYNEQFF.

The chain combines TRBV20-1 with TRBJ2-3. CDR1 is DFQATT, CDR2 SNEGSKA, per germline (reference sequence). The CDR3 is 13 amino acids. This CDR3 is CSVGWSYTDTQYF.

CDR3 residues: CASSPRGAPVELFF. This chain joins TRBV28 and TRBJ2-2; absent DNA, TCRdb's TRBD1 call cannot be checked. CDR1 and CDR2 from the germline V gene are MDHEN and SYDVKM. The CDR3 consists of 14 residues.